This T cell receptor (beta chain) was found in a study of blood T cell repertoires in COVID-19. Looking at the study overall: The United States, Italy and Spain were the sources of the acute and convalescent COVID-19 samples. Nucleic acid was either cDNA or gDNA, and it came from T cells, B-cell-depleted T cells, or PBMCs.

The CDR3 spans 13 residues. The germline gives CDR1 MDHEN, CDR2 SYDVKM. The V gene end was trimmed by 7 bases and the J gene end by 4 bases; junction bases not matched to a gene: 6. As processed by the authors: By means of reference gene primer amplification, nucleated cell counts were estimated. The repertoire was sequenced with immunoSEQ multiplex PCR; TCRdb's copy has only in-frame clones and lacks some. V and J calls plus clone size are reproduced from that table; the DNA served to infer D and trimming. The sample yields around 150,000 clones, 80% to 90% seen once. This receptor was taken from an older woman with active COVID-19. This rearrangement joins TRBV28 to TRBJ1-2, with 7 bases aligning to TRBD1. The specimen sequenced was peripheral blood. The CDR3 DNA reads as TGTGCCAGCACCGGGACAGATTTCTATGGCTACACCTTC. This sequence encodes CASTGTDFYGYTF.